The next 32 T cell receptor beta chains were all read from a single sample in a study of breast tumors, draining lymph nodes, adjacent tissues. TCRdb called the multiplex PCR reads again in MiXCR, with one record for every CDR3 protein. The profile shows around 300,000 distinct CDR3 sequences, around 30% of them singletons. The lymph nodes were axillary draining lymph nodes from breast cancer patients. Sequencing was done on a sample of axillary lymph node tissue. The receptors come from a female donor with breast cancer. Some clones in this sample may be carry-over from other donors' samples.

This clonotype was detected ten times or more. The chain is built from TRBV9 and TRBJ2-7; the D gene could be TRBD1 or TRBD2 (7 bases each). The ends were cut back, 0 bases at V and 5 bases at J, with 12 bases in the middle. Germline V gene data show CDR1 as SGDLS and CDR2 as YYNGEE. The CDR3 has 14 amino acids. CDR3 sequence (DNA): TGTGCCAGCAGCGTAGACAGGGGAGGGGACGAGCAGTACTTC. Protein product: CASSVDRGGDEQYF.

The V gene is TRBV7-9, the J gene TRBJ2-1; maybe TRBD2 (5 bases). Trimming shortened V by 5 bases and J by 0 bases, and 11 bases separated the two germline ends. Germline lookup yields CDR1 SEHNR and CDR2 FQNEAQ (reference sequence). This CDR3 spans 15 amino acids. The CDR3 DNA is TGTGCCAGCAGCCTTAGCGTTGACTCCTACAATGAGCAGTTCTTC. This sequence encodes CASSLSVDSYNEQFF.

A remark on this clonotype: No conserved phenylalanine or tryptophan is present at the end of the CDR3, so a read error is the likely explanation. It is unclear where the CDR3 begins or ends on the DNA, so no DNA is shown, and the CDR3 is as TCRdb lists it. This rearrangement joins TRBV20-1 to TRBJ2-5. Germline lookup yields CDR1 DFQATT and CDR2 SNEGSKA (reference sequence). Including both end residues, the CDR3 is 11 amino acids long. CDR3 amino acids: CSARGGQRPST.

This clonotype has at least ten counts. The gene calls are TRBV6-4 and TRBJ2-1; D may be TRBD2 (6 bases). Germline values: CDR1 MRHNA, CDR2 SNTAGT. Trimming removed 5 bases at V and 9 bases at J, with 8 bases between. This CDR3 is 11 amino acids long. In nucleotides, the CDR3 is TGTGCCAGCAGTCCGGGGGTTGAGCAGTTCTTC. Residues: CASSPGVEQFF.

As concerns this clonotype: A much bigger clone sits one base away, suggesting this may be a read error. The chain links TRBV7-6 to TRBJ2-1; tentatively, D is TRBD2 (5 bases). The germline gives CDR1 SGHVS, CDR2 FNYEAQ. The CDR3 contains 16 residues. The CDR3 spells CASSLNSLATYNKQFF. The CDR3 DNA is TGTGCCAGCAGCTTAAATTCCCTAGCAACCTACAATAAGCAGTTCTTC.

Concerning this clonotype: A much more abundant neighbour one base away suggests this may be a read error. The chain uses TRBV11-3 and TRBJ2-1; 8 nucleotides align to TRBD2. The CDR3 covers 15 residues. The V gene's germline CDR1 is SGHNT and CDR2 YENEEA. Unmatched junction bases numbered 8, after V lost 4 bases and J lost 6 bases. The CDR3 nucleotides read TGTGCCAGCAGCTCGACGCGACTAGCGACCAATGAGCAGTTCTTC. It yields the protein CASSSTRLATNEQFF.

Remarks on this clonotype: It may be a read error: a sequence one base away is much more abundant. The chain is built from TRBV12-5 and TRBJ2-1; D ambiguous. The CDR3 is 17 amino acids. The germline V gene encodes CDR1 LGHNT and CDR2 FRNRAP. The germline V and J ends were trimmed by 5 bases and 12 bases, with 29 bases remaining between them. In DNA form, the CDR3 reads TGTGCTAGTGGTGACAAAACGGGCCAGACAAGGTCCCTGGGGCAGTTCTTC. Residues: CASGDKTGQTRSLGQFF.

A word on this clonotype: One end of the junction fails to match germline, which may point to a read error. The chain links TRBV18 to TRBJ1-5; 7 nucleotides agree with TRBD1. The germline CDR1 and CDR2 sequences are KGHSH and LQKENI. The CDR3 is made up of 14 amino acids. The CDR3 loop reads CVSSRDSRNQPQHF. The CDR3 DNA reads as TGTGTCAGCTCACGGGACAGCCGCAATCAGCCCCAGCATTTT.

This clonotype was seen a few times. The chain combines TRBV6-2 or TRBV6-3 with TRBJ1-5, with D unresolved. CDR1 and CDR2 from the germline V gene are MNHEY and SVGEGT. The germline V and J ends were trimmed by 5 bases and 7 bases, with 12 bases remaining between them. This CDR3 is 13 amino acids long. The chain's CDR3 is CASSELRRQPQHF. The DNA of the CDR3 is TGTGCCAGCAGTGAGTTGCGTCGGCAGCCCCAGCATTTT.

The chain uses TRBV30 and TRBJ1-4, with 11 bases lining up with TRBD1. The germline V gene encodes CDR1 GTSNPN and CDR2 SVGIG (reference sequence). After removal of 1 base from V and 8 bases from J, the junction contained 3 bases not matched to a gene. The length of the CDR3 is 14 residues. In DNA, the CDR3 is TGTGCCTGGAGTGGGGACAGGGGGGGAGAAAAACTGTTTTTT. Translating gives CAWSGDRGGEKLFF. Full variable domain (outside the CDR3, taken from reference TRBV30 and TRBJ1-4): SQTIHQWPATLVQPVGSPLSLECTVEGTSNPNLYWYRQAAGRGLQLLFYSVGIGQISSEVPQNLSASRPQDRQFILSSKKLLLSDSGFYLCAWSGDRGGEKLFFGSGTQLSVL.

V and J are TRBV15 and TRBJ2-1, with 9 positions matching TRBD1. The germline CDR1 and CDR2 sequences are LNHNV and YYDKDF (reference sequence). V shed 7 bases and J 8 bases; nucleotides not matched to a gene: 9. The CDR3 has 14 amino acids. In DNA, the CDR3 is TGTGCCACCACCTCCGGGACAGGGATGCATGAGCAGTTCTTC. Translating it yields CATTSGTGMHEQFF.

The chain couples TRBV19 to TRBJ1-1; D is unclear. The length of the CDR3 is 12 residues. Trimming pared 3 bases from V and 5 bases from J, leaving 7 bases between. Looked up from germline, CDR1 is LNHDA and CDR2 is SQIVND (reference sequence). This CDR3 is CASSILDTEAFF. CDR3 DNA sequence: TGTGCCAGTAGTATTTTAGATACTGAAGCTTTCTTT.

In regard to this clonotype: This sequence may be a read error, since a much larger clone differs from it by one base. This rearrangement joins TRBV20-1 to TRBJ2-7; 14 bases are shared with TRBD2. CDR1 and CDR2 (germline): DFQATT, SNEGSKA (reference sequence). This CDR3 has 16 amino acids. The CDR3: CGATTSGRESTYEQYF. CDR3 coding DNA: TGCGGTGCAACGACTAGCGGGAGGGAAAGTACCTACGAGCAGTACTTC.

In its sample, this clonotype was seen many times. This sequence joins TRBV5-1 and TRBJ2-7; perhaps TRBD1 as D (7 bases). Germline CDR1 is SGHRS and CDR2 is YFSETQ. Trimming stripped 4 bases from V and 9 bases from J, with 14 bases between. This CDR3 has 12 amino acids. The CDR3: CASSVSQGGQYF. The DNA for the CDR3 is TGCGCCAGCAGCGTCTCCCAGGGGGGGCAGTACTTC.

This rearrangement joins TRBV20-1 to TRBJ2-1; 8 bases agree with TRBD2. The CDR3 has 14 amino acids. Germline V lookup: CDR1 DFQATT, CDR2 SNEGSKA (reference sequence). The V gene end was trimmed by 4 bases and the J gene end by 9 bases; junction bases not matched to a gene: 11. Written as DNA, the CDR3 is TGCAGTGCTAAGGTGACTAGCGTTCCCAGTGAGCAGTTCTTC. It translates to CSAKVTSVPSEQFF.

This chain connects TRBV6-5 to TRBJ2-2; D is unclear. V dropped 6 bases and J dropped 4 bases, with 15 bases sitting between them. Germline V gene sequence: CDR1 MNHEY, CDR2 SVGAGI. This CDR3 has 15 amino acids. In DNA form, the CDR3 reads TGTGCCAGCAGCCGCCAAGTAGATAGCACCGGGGAGCTGTTTTTT. Its translation: CASSRQVDSTGELFF.

This clonotype has ten or more counts. The chain employs TRBV20-1 and TRBJ2-5, with 12 positions matching TRBD2. V dropped 6 bases and J dropped 1; count of bases not matched to a gene: 6. The CDR3 length is 15 residues. Germline-derived CDR1 and CDR2 are DFQATT and SNEGSKA (reference sequence). The CDR3 region is CSAPTSGRFQETQYF. For the CDR3, the DNA is TGCAGTGCCCCGACTAGCGGGAGATTCCAAGAGACCCAGTACTTC.

In its sample, this clonotype was seen many times. The J gene is TRBJ2-2, the V gene TRBV5-5, with 14 nucleotides matching TRBD2. V dropped 0 bases and J dropped 6; count of bases not matched to a gene: 7. The germline V gene has CDR1 SGHKS and CDR2 YYEKEE (reference sequence). The CDR3 covers 18 residues. CDR3 in amino acids: CASSLGLAGGLFSGELFF. Written as DNA, the CDR3 is TGTGCCAGCAGCTTGGGACTAGCGGGAGGGTTATTTTCCGGGGAGCTGTTTTTT.

This clonotype was seen many times. This chain links TRBV19 with TRBJ2-6; the D gene is possibly TRBD1 (6 bases). V was pared by 5 bases and J by 6 bases, with 14 bases between. The V gene's germline CDR1 is LNHDA and CDR2 SQIVND (reference sequence). The CDR3 is 15 amino acids. CDR3 nucleotides: TGTGCCAGTAGTGACTCTTCAGGGGCGGCCAACGTCCTGACTTTC. It codes for CASSDSSGAANVLTF.

This clonotype came up a few times. This chain links TRBV5-4 with TRBJ2-7; TRBD2 aligns across 12 bases. Trimming took 4 bases from V and 3 from J; bases not matched to a gene: 8. CDR3 size: 16 residues. Germline loops: CDR1 SGHNT, CDR2 YYREEE (reference sequence). The CDR3 spells CASSPGGGLAGYEQYF. In nucleotides, the CDR3 is TGTGCCAGCAGCCCGGGAGGGGGACTAGCGGGCTACGAGCAGTACTTC.

This clonotype was seen repeatedly, ten times or more. The CDR3 here is CASSPTPGLSGTGELFF. The CDR3 DNA reads as TGTGCCAGCAGCCCTACACCGGGACTCTCGGGGACCGGGGAGCTGTTTTTT. This rearrangement joins TRBV7-2 to TRBJ2-2; D is perhaps TRBD2 (6 bases). Per the germline V gene, CDR1 is SGHTA and CDR2 is FQGNSA. This CDR3 has 17 residues. V lost 5 bases to trimming and J lost 5 bases, with 21 bases between them. Full variable domain (missing parts from reference TRBV7-2 and TRBJ2-2): GAGVSQSPSNKVTEKGKDVELRCDPISGHTALYWYRQSLGQGLEFLIYFQGNSAPDKSGLPSDRFSAERTGGSVSTLTIQRTQQEDSAVYLCASSPTPGLSGTGELFFGEGSRLTVL.

The chain uses TRBV11-2 and TRBJ2-1, with a tentative D call TRBD2 (6 bases). The germline V gene encodes CDR1 SGHAT and CDR2 FQNNGV. This CDR3 has 16 residues. Trimming pared 3 bases from V and 7 bases from J, leaving 19 bases between. DNA of the CDR3: TGTGCCAGCAGCTTGAATACCCTAGCGCGGAGAAATGAGCAGTTCTTC. This gives the protein CASSLNTLARRNEQFF. Full variable domain (remainder filled in from reference TRBV11-2 and TRBJ2-1): EAGVAQSPRYKIIEKRQSVAFWCNPISGHATLYWYQQILGQGPKLLIQFQNNGVVDDSQLPKDRFSAERLKGVDSTLKIQPAKLEDSAVYLCASSLNTLARRNEQFFGPGTRLTVL.

To note about this clonotype: A read error may be the cause here, since a much bigger clone is one base away. The CDR3 DNA reads as TGTACCAGCGCAGGGGGCGCGGGGACCGGGGAGCTGTTTTTT. As protein: CTSAGGAGTGELFF. This chain joins TRBV5-4 and TRBJ2-2; the match to TRBD1 covers 8 bases. This CDR3 region has 14 residues. From germline, CDR1 is SGHNT and CDR2 YYREEE (reference sequence).

At least ten counts were recorded for this clonotype. The chain is built from TRBV2 and TRBJ1-2; maybe TRBD1 (5 bases). The CDR3 has 11 residues. V was cut by 3 bases and J by 8 bases, with 7 bases left in between. Germline-derived CDR1 and CDR2 are SNHLY and FYNNEI. In DNA form, the CDR3 reads TGTGCCAGCAGTGAGGAGGGGGGCTACACCTTC. This codes for CASSEEGGYTF.

This chain's CDR3 is CASADSTGGLFF. In DNA, the CDR3 is TGTGCCAGCGCGGACAGTACGGGTGGGCTGTTTTTT. The chain employs TRBV28 and TRBJ2-2; D is possibly TRBD1 (6 bases). This CDR3 has 12 amino acids. In germline, CDR1 is MDHEN, CDR2 SYDVKM. Trimming took 8 bases from V and 13 from J, leaving 17 bases between them.

In regard to this clonotype: The junction shows a germline mismatch at one end, possibly a read error. The rearrangement links TRBV11-3 to TRBJ2-1; D remains unclear. The CDR3 has 11 amino acids. Germline V gene sequence: CDR1 SGHNT, CDR2 YENEEA. The CDR3 bases are TGTGCCAGCAGCCAGAACAATGAGCAGCTCTTC. Protein: CASSQNNEQLF.

This sequence joins TRBV30 and TRBJ1-2; perhaps TRBD1 as D (6 bases). Germline CDR1 and CDR2: GTSNPN and SVGIG (reference sequence). V shed 5 bases and J shed 4 bases, with 11 bases lying between them. The CDR3 sequence is 12 residues long. The CDR3 nucleotides are TGTGCCTGGGGGGACACCTTCTATGGCTACACCTTC. Encoded protein: CAWGDTFYGYTF.

The J gene is TRBJ2-4, the V gene TRBV20-1; D unclear. Trimming removed 3 bases at V and 3 bases at J, with 9 bases between. Germline loops: CDR1 DFQATT, CDR2 SNEGSKA (reference sequence). The CDR3 is 13 residues long. The DNA for the CDR3 is TGCAGTGCTAGTGATGGGGTCAAAAACATTCAGTACTTC. Amino acid sequence: CSASDGVKNIQYF.

This chain connects TRBV20-1 to TRBJ2-5; D not certain. V was shortened by 4 bases and J by 3 bases, with 15 bases between the two germline ends. This CDR3 has 14 amino acids. Germline V gene sequence: CDR1 DFQATT, CDR2 SNEGSKA (reference sequence). The CDR3, as DNA: TGCAGTGCTAACATACGGGTATTAGAAGAGACCCAGTACTTC. Encoded protein: CSANIRVLEETQYF.

V and J are TRBV27 and TRBJ2-1; TRBD2 matches at 7 bases. The CDR3 runs 13 residues. The J segment lost 9 bases and the V segment lost 5 bases, leaving 7 bases of the junction unmatched. Germline values: CDR1 MNHEY, CDR2 SMNVEV (reference sequence). The CDR3, as DNA: TGTGCCAGCAGTACTTGGCGGGAGAGTGAGCAGTTCTTC. Amino acids: CASSTWRESEQFF.

The gene calls are TRBV11-2 and TRBJ1-2; possibly TRBD1 for D (5 bases). There are 12 residues in the CDR3. Germline lookup yields CDR1 SGHAT and CDR2 FQNNGV. The CDR3 is CASSGDLYGYTF. The CDR3 DNA follows: TGTGCTAGTAGCGGGGACCTCTATGGCTACACCTTC.

The table lists this clonotype with a few counts. CDR3 nucleotides: TGTGCCAGTAGTATCGCCACCTGGGGCACTGAAGCTTTCTTT. Protein: CASSIATWGTEAFF. The rearrangement uses TRBV19 and TRBJ1-1; D is uncertain. Germline V CDR1 and CDR2: LNHDA, SQIVND (reference sequence). Trimming pared 3 bases from V and 4 bases from J, leaving 12 bases between. CDR3 length: 14 residues.